This TCR beta chain was identified during a study of blood T cell repertoires in COVID-19. Study-wide context: Nucleic acid was either cDNA or gDNA, and it came from T cells, B-cell-depleted T cells, or PBMCs.

Only in-frame clones appear in the TCRdb table, and some are missing; sequencing was by immunoSEQ multiplex PCR. The table lists roughly 87,000 clones, more than 75% of them singletons. Germline lookup yields CDR1 MDHEN and CDR2 SYDVKM. J gave up 10 bases and V 8 bases, and 18 bases lay outside the gene matches. CDR3 length equals 16 residues. Sequencing was performed on peripheral blood. The TCR originated in a man between 45 and 60 years old with active COVID-19. The chain combines TRBV28 with TRBJ1-5; 9 bases agree with TRBD1. This chain's CDR3 is CASLLTGTTGGQPQHF. The CDR3 DNA follows: TGTGCCAGCCTATTAACCGGTACAACAGGGGGCCAACCCCAGCATTTT.